In this sample, the clone carrying this T cell receptor (beta chain) turned up a few times. Its antigen is still unknown. This sample was taken from a study of human T cells and chemical hapten exposure. Study as a whole: Read at 6 days, the patch tests placed 0.01% DPC on the upper back.

Findings of the study overall: Since the donors had alopecia, their immune response may not be the same as that of healthy people.

Trimming took 7 bases from V and 4 from J, leaving 16 bases between them. The V gene's germline CDR1 is MNHEY and CDR2 SVGEGT. The CDR3 is 14 amino acids. Study processing details: Across samples, TCR counts had a median of roughly 97,000 and ranged from about 23,224 to 700,000. TCRdb ran MiXCR on the RACE reads and lists one entry per CDR3 protein. TCRdb, not the authors, supplied the V and J calls. The sample yields 99,000 or so distinct CDR3 sequences, 30% to 35% seen once. Indicated time point: patch test 3, about 24 weeks after DPC sensitization. Treatment described: therapeutic diphenylcyclopropenone sensitization with weekly scalp DPC. Unfractionated whole blood yielded total RNA.

This specimen was whole blood, taken in connection with sensitization to the hapten diphenylcyclopropenone (DPC). This clonotype was sampled from a man aged 35 to 55 with alopecia areata. Some clones in this sample may be carry-over from other donors' samples. The chain uses TRBV6-2 or TRBV6-3 and TRBJ1-2; tentative D call: TRBD1 (6 bases). CDR3 sequence reads: CASTEFTGSYGYTF. For the CDR3, the DNA is TGTGCCAGCACCGAATTCACAGGGTCCTATGGCTACACCTTC.